The 21 T cell receptor beta chains presented below share a single source sample, sequenced in a study of blood T cell repertoires in COVID-19. Libraries were prepared by immunoSEQ multiplex PCR; TCRdb keeps only in-frame clonotypes and omits some of them. The table shows about 78,000 clones, with roughly 86% occurring only once. Source material: peripheral blood. The origin of the receptors is a woman aged 55-75 years with acute or convalescent COVID-19.

The chain employs TRBV15 and TRBJ1-1; maybe TRBD1 (5 bases). CDR3 length equals 19 residues. The V end lost 0 bases, the J end lost 1 base, and 21 bases lay between the germline ends. Germline CDR1 and CDR2: LNHNV and YYDKDF (reference sequence). In nucleotides, the CDR3 is TGTGCCACCAGCAGAGATCCTTTAGGGGTGGCGTGGGGGAACACTGAAGCTTTCTTT. Its translation: CATSRDPLGVAWGNTEAFF.

This chain uses TRBV29-1 with TRBJ1-1; D unresolved. Germline V gene lookup returns CDR1 SQVTM and CDR2 ANQGSEA. V was pared by 7 bases and J by 6 bases, with 21 bases between. This CDR3 has 14 amino acids. This CDR3 reads CSANVGEFRAEAFF. DNA of the CDR3: TGCAGCGCCAACGTTGGTGAGTTTCGGGCTGAAGCTTTCTTT.

The chain couples TRBV19 to TRBJ1-5; D gene ambiguous. The CDR3 sequence is 15 residues long. Germline lookup yields CDR1 LNHDA and CDR2 SQIVND (reference sequence). V was pared by 7 bases and J by 1 base, with 14 bases between. The CDR3: CASIGEAGSNQPQHF. DNA of the CDR3: TGTGCCAGTATTGGGGAAGCGGGGAGCAATCAGCCCCAGCATTTT.

J is TRBJ1-6 and V is TRBV5-6; tentatively, D is TRBD1 (5 bases). The CDR3 runs 14 residues. The V gene lost 9 bases and the J gene lost 6 bases, with 16 bases spanning the gap. CDR1 and CDR2 from the germline V gene are SGHDT and YYEEEE. In DNA, the CDR3 is TGTGCCATCGTCAAGGAGGGGTTTAATTCACCCCTCCACTTT. As protein: CAIVKEGFNSPLHF.

V is TRBV19 and J is TRBJ1-5; 8 bases are a match to TRBD1. The CDR3 sequence is 13 residues long. J was trimmed by 4 bases and V by 8 bases; bases with no gene match: 4. Germline CDR1 LNHDA, CDR2 SQIVND (reference sequence). The CDR3 sequence: CASRDRGNQPQHF. CDR3 nucleotide sequence: TGTGCCAGTCGCGACAGGGGAAATCAGCCCCAGCATTTT.

The CDR3 coding sequence is TGTGCCAGCAGTTGGGACAGGGGGATAACAGATACGCAGTATTTT. This gives the protein CASSWDRGITDTQYF. The J gene is TRBJ2-3, the V gene TRBV6-6; TRBD1 matches 11 bases. This CDR3 contains 15 residues. The V and J ends lost 4 bases and 3 bases, in that order; junction bases with no gene match: 3. Per the germline V gene, CDR1 is MNHNY and CDR2 is SVGAGI (reference sequence).

The chain recombines TRBV10-3 with TRBJ1-2; no clear D gene. V lost 2 bases and J 8 bases, leaving 18 bases between the germline ends. Germline V gives CDR1 ENHRY, CDR2 SYGVKD. This CDR3 spans 15 amino acids. CDR3 nucleotides: TGTGCCATCAGTGAGGAGGTGGGAGCCCTGGGGGGCTACACCTTC. This sequence encodes CAISEEVGALGGYTF.

The chain links TRBV4-1 to TRBJ2-3; TRBD2 matches at 11 bases. V lost 0 bases to trimming and J lost 6 bases; unmatched junction nucleotides: 5. The CDR3 has 16 residues. Looked up from germline, CDR1 is MGHRA and CDR2 is YSYEKL. CDR3 region: CASSQDLAGGGDTQYF. DNA of the CDR3: TGCGCCAGCAGCCAAGATCTAGCGGGAGGTGGGGATACGCAGTATTTT.

The V call is TRBV28, the J call TRBJ2-2; TRBD1 matches 9 bases. CDR1 is MDHEN and CDR2 is SYDVKM in the germline V gene. The CDR3 spans 14 residues. Unmatched junction bases numbered 5, after V lost 7 bases and J lost 5 bases. The CDR3 loop reads CASTGTGRTGELFF. The DNA of the CDR3 is TGTGCCAGCACGGGGACAGGGAGGACCGGGGAGCTGTTTTTT.

This chain joins TRBV7-9 and TRBJ1-4; D not certain. Per the germline V gene, CDR1 is SEHNR and CDR2 is FQNEAQ (reference sequence). V was shortened by 5 bases and J by 3 bases, with 10 bases between the two germline ends. There are 14 residues in the CDR3. This CDR3 reads CASSLVRANEKLFF. The CDR3 DNA is TGTGCCAGCAGCCTTGTGAGGGCTAATGAAAAACTGTTTTTT.

The rearrangement links TRBV5-1 to TRBJ2-1; 9 bases are a match to TRBD2. With V trimmed by 3 bases and J by 7 bases, 8 bases remained unmatched. Germline lookup yields CDR1 SGHRS and CDR2 YFSETQ. The CDR3 runs to 15 residues. The CDR3 region is CASSSGSGSENEQFF. Here the CDR3 DNA reads TGCGCCAGCAGCTCGGGTAGCGGGAGCGAAAATGAGCAGTTCTTC.

The CDR3 protein is CAGSSQGGAEAFF. As DNA, the CDR3 is TGTGCCGGTAGCAGCCAGGGAGGCGCTGAAGCTTTCTTT. The V gene is TRBV7-2, the J gene TRBJ1-1; D is perhaps TRBD1 (5 bases). Germline V gene data show CDR1 as SGHTA and CDR2 as FQGNSA. The CDR3 covers 13 residues. V was pared by 11 bases and J by 6 bases, with 19 bases between.

The chain carries TRBV5-1 and TRBJ2-3; 12 bases agree with TRBD2. The CDR3 is 15 residues long. Germline V gives CDR1 SGHRS, CDR2 YFSETQ. J was trimmed by 6 bases and V by 3 bases; bases with no gene match: 5. The CDR3 loop is CASSWTSGNWDTQYF. The DNA for the CDR3 is TGCGCCAGCAGCTGGACTAGCGGGAATTGGGATACGCAGTATTTT.

This clone was picked up a small number of times. The V call is TRBV9, the J call TRBJ1-1; TRBD1 matches at 9 bases. The germline V gene encodes CDR1 SGDLS and CDR2 YYNGEE. V lost 0 bases, J lost 7 bases, and 4 bases stayed unmatched. The CDR3 has 14 residues. Here the CDR3 DNA reads TGTGCCAGCAGCGTAGGGCCGGACAGGGGTGAAGCTTTCTTT. Amino acid sequence: CASSVGPDRGEAFF.

This sequence joins TRBV19 and TRBJ1-1, with a possible D match to TRBD1 (5 bases). Trimming removed 7 bases from V and 3 bases from J, with 21 bases in between. The germline CDR1 and CDR2 sequences are LNHDA and SQIVND (reference sequence). The CDR3 extends over 16 amino acids. The DNA of the CDR3 is TGTGCCAGTATTGGGGGAGGCCCTCCTTTGGACACTGAAGCTTTCTTT. Translation gives CASIGGGPPLDTEAFF.

The gene calls are TRBV19 and TRBJ2-7; D uncertain. In germline, CDR1 is LNHDA, CDR2 SQIVND (reference sequence). V was cut by 1 base and J by 6 bases, with 19 bases left in between. The CDR3 loop spans 16 amino acids. The CDR3 region is CASSIGLTGFLVEQYF. The CDR3 nucleotides read TGTGCCAGTAGTATAGGTCTTACCGGGTTCCTCGTCGAGCAGTACTTC. Looking up the rest from reference TRBV19 and TRBJ2-7 gives the full variable domain: DGGITQSPKYLFRKEGQNVTLSCEQNLNHDAMYWYRQDPGQGLRLIYYSQIVNDFQKGDIAEGYSVSREKKESFPLTVTSAQKNPTAFYLCASSIGLTGFLVEQYFGPGTRLTVT.

The chain employs TRBV5-1 and TRBJ2-5, with 8 bases that match TRBD1. This CDR3 region has 15 residues. V shed 4 bases, J shed 7 bases, and the junction held 12 bases outside the gene matches. Germline CDR1 reads SGHRS; CDR2 reads YFSETQ. CDR3 residues: CASSPGTGQGRTQYF. The CDR3 DNA is TGCGCCAGCAGCCCCGGGACAGGCCAAGGACGGACCCAGTACTTC. Variable domain in full (rest from reference TRBV5-1 and TRBJ2-5): KAGVTQTPRYLIKTRGQQVTLSCSPISGHRSVSWYQQTPGQGLQFLFEYFSETQRNKGNFPGRFSGRQFSNSRSEMNVSTLELGDSALYLCASSPGTGQGRTQYFGPGTRLLVL.

This clone was detected a few times. The genes are TRBV18 and TRBJ1-5; no definite D call. The germline CDR1 and CDR2 sequences are KGHSH and LQKENI. This CDR3 spans 17 amino acids. Trimming removed 4 bases from V and 0 bases from J, with 16 bases in between. As DNA, the CDR3 is TGTGCCAGCTCACAGAGGATCCAGGACTATAGCAATCAGCCCCAGCATTTT. Its translation is CASSQRIQDYSNQPQHF. Filled out from reference TRBV18 and TRBJ1-5, the complete variable domain reads NAGVMQNPRHLVRRRGQEARLRCSPMKGHSHVYWYRQLPEEGLKFMVYLQKENIIDESGMPKERFSAEFPKEGPSILRIQQVVRGDSAAYFCASSQRIQDYSNQPQHFGDGTRLSIL.

This chain uses TRBV18 with TRBJ2-1; the D gene is possibly TRBD1 (5 bases). The germline CDR1 and CDR2 sequences are KGHSH and LQKENI. Between the trimmed V and J ends, which lost 4 bases and 0 bases, there was a span of 13 bases. The CDR3 length is 16 residues. CDR3: CASSLGRDSSYNEQFF. CDR3 DNA: TGTGCCAGCTCACTCGGCAGGGATAGCTCCTACAATGAGCAGTTCTTC.

The CDR3 nucleotides read TGTGCCAGCAGCGGTACCAGCGGGGGGGTGAATGAGCAGTTCTTC. Its protein is CASSGTSGGVNEQFF. V gene TRBV6-6 combines with J gene TRBJ2-1; the match to TRBD2 covers 10 bases. This CDR3 has 15 amino acids. Looked up from germline, CDR1 is MNHNY and CDR2 is SVGAGI (reference sequence). V lost 6 bases to trimming and J lost 7 bases; unmatched junction nucleotides: 9.

This chain connects TRBV28 to TRBJ1-2; 7 nucleotides match TRBD1. Germline CDR1 is MDHEN and CDR2 is SYDVKM. Trimming cost V 6 bases and J 0 bases; bases outside gene matches: 13. The CDR3 spans 17 residues. The CDR3 nucleotides are TGTGCCAGCAGGGGAATGGGACAGCGTGGGGCTAACTATGGCTACACCTTC. Residues: CASRGMGQRGANYGYTF.